The T cell receptor (beta chain) described here comes from a study of cytomegalovirus exposure and HLA in healthy donors. Study results and caveats: Later analysis identified several of the most significant clusters that appeared linked to common viral pathogens. Listed as cytomegalovirus-associated were around 160 TCR beta chains.

Turning to this clone: Its antigen is unknown.

Germline loops: CDR1 WNHNN, CDR2 SYGVQD (reference sequence). With 6 bases clipped from V and 4 bases from J, the junction kept 7 bases outside the gene matches. This CDR3 has 14 amino acids. 13 Jbeta primers and 60 Vbeta primers were used for the PCR. Original processing methods: In a later analysis, the count reached roughly 80 million unique TCR beta chains, with about 11 million shared. The assay was immunoSEQ multiplex PCR, and TCRdb's table has in-frame clones only and misses some. That table gives V, J and clone size, and the DNA gave D and trimming. The sample shows approximately 100,000 clones, over 70% of them seen only once.

This clonotype was sampled from a man aged 45 to 65 in good health and CMV-seropositive. The sequenced sample was PBMCs. This chain connects TRBV10-1 to TRBJ2-3; TRBD2 agrees at 7 bases. CDR3 bases: TGCGCCAGCAGGCCTGCGGGAGTCCCAGATACGCAGTATTTT. The encoded protein is CASRPAGVPDTQYF.